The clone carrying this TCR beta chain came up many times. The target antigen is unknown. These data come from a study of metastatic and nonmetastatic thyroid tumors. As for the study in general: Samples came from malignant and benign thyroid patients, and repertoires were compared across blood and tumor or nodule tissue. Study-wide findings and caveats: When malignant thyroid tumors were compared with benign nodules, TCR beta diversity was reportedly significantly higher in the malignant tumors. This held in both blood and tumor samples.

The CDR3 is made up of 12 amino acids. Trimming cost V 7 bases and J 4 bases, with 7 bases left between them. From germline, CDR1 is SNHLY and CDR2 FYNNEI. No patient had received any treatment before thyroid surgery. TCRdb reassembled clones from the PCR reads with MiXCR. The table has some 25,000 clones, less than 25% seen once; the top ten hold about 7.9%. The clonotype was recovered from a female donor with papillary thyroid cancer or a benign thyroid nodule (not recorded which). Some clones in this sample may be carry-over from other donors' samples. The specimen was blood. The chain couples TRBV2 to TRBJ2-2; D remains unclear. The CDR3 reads CASTSGTGELFF. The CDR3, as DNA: TGTGCCAGCACCTCGGGCACCGGGGAGCTGTTTTTT.